Below, one TCR beta chain is given with its context. No antigen is known for it. Base qualities are not provided; no much larger clone lies one nucleotide away. This specimen belongs to a study of cytomegalovirus exposure and HLA in healthy donors (dated by TCRdb to 2017 to 2019). Study-level background: According to an earlier analysis of 587 of the donors, about 180 million T cells yielded 90 million to 130 million unique TCR beta sequences and 250 to 350 Gb of sequence data. Roughly 290 gigabases of sequencing data and around 80 million unique TCR sequences made up an early release that covered 500 to 650 HLA-typed donors. Among the approximately 400 genotyped donors, under 90% belonged to the genetic ancestry cluster associated with self-reported Caucasian donors. The study aimed to test whether cataloging public T cell receptors could reveal signatures of past pathogen exposure. The study profiled the T cell repertoires of under 850 subjects by immunosequencing and related them to cytomegalovirus serostatus. Along with the roughly 670-subject first cohort, a separate validation cohort of over 90 different subjects was used. To predict cytomegalovirus infection status, the study brought together high-throughput TCR immunosequencing, statistical association of individual TCRs with disease status, and machine learning. A later analysis re-analyzed previously published TCR beta repertoires from 650 to 800 donors and added high-resolution HLA genotyping to study TCR occurrence patterns. In the later analysis, no new phenotypic data were used to find candidate immune exposures; instead, reliance was placed on TCR beta sequences and their occurrence across donors. In an earlier analysis of roughly 580 of the donors, high-throughput TCR beta sequencing was used to judge whether each TCR beta V gene segment behaved as functional or pseudogenic. Donor age, sex, ethnicity and CMV serostatus were compiled together with the repertoire data. A later genetic analysis took genome-wide SNP genotypes for 398 of the 666 donors and used that subset as a discovery cohort. All discovery cohort repertoires had been generated using a single sequencing platform. HLA typing included class I and class II loci at four-digit resolution. The number of donors typed differed by locus, with 629-630 for A, B, C, DRB1 and DQB1, 522 for DQA1, 600 to 610 for DPA1, and approximately 470 for DPB1. Because of strong linkage in the cohort, roughly five DR-DQ haplotypes were treated as single units for association and clustering. Among around 400 genotyped donors of the cohort, an average of about 240,000 unique TCR beta nucleotide sequences were sequenced per donor, around 20% of them non-productive. The paper as a whole reports these results and caveats: A further reported finding was that TCR beta sequences accurately predicted the HLA-A and HLA-B alleles for most subjects in the first cohort. When HLA alleles, especially DR and DQ, strongly co-occurred, TCR associations were difficult to assign to individual alleles. CMV serostatus was the only immune exposure information available for the cohort. In a later analysis, HLA-associated TCR beta chains were found to be more clonally expanded and to have lower generation probabilities than equally common non-associated chains. A later analysis associated approximately 17,000 TCR beta sequences with specific HLA alleles at a false discovery rate of 0.05. Because the 87-base-pair reads could not distinguish some IMGT-functional V segments, including TRBV6-2 and TRBV6-3, those segments were excluded. Only TCR beta chains were sequenced in this cohort, and the absence of alpha or paired-chain data limited detectable features. In a later analysis, several top co-occurrence clusters were reported to appear linked to parvovirus B19, influenza, CMV and Epstein-Barr virus. Correlated functional status among segregating V segments might reflect linkage disequilibrium, but an unknown experimental factor could not be ruled out. According to a later genetic analysis, donors in an Asian-associated ancestry cluster had fewer N-insertions in productive TCRs than the approximately 670-donor mean. The sequencing pipeline was judged likely to have produced a cluster of highly shared sequence variants as a technical artifact. A total of about 180 TCR beta chains were listed by the study as associated with cytomegalovirus. In an earlier analysis of about 600 of the donors, most TCR beta V segments appeared in productive rearrangements about 87% or about 30% of the time, broadly matching IMGT annotations. The presence/absence analyses assumed that sequencing depth was roughly uniform across donors, and that assumption may not be true. HLA typing was unavailable for some donors at each locus, so association tests used only the typed subset. A later genetic analysis associated a missense DCLRE1C variant with V-gene and J-gene trimming of TCR beta chains, and an independent cohort replicated the association. Three of the identified cytomegalovirus-associated TCR beta chains were confirmed in vitro to be specific for cytomegalovirus antigens. The classifier was reported to diagnose cytomegalovirus status with high specificity and sensitivity in both the original cohort and the validation cohort. In a later analysis, TCR association rates were found to vary across HLA loci, with the most associated TCRs seen for DRB1 alleles and the fewest for HLA-C alleles. Because counts were too low, roughly 17 rarely observed V segments, including chromosome 9 orphons, were left out of the earlier analysis of 500 to 650 of the donors. While some public TCRs were present in many individuals, most TCR sequences turned up only very rarely across donors. A later analysis found that most CMV-associated TCR beta chains appeared HLA-restricted, with HLA associations seemingly driven largely by CMV exposure. The authors suggested that the approach could potentially be generalized to other disease states and immunological phenotypes.

The library was made by the immunoSEQ multiplex PCR assay. For the multiplex PCR, a mixture combining 60 forward primers for TCR Vbeta segments and 13 reverse primers for TCR Jbeta segments was used. The CDR3 region of rearranged TCR beta genes was amplified from genomic DNA by a multiplex PCR assay. On the Illumina HiSeq System, the amplified TCR beta libraries were sequenced as 87-base-pair reads. The original methods were these. A later analysis tallied roughly 76 million unique TCR beta chains across the 610 or so repertoires, and around 10 million of those chains were shared by two or more donors. Raw reads were error-corrected and collapsed into unique sequences with a nearest-neighbor algorithm that merged closely related sequences to remove PCR and sequencing errors. V, D and J gene segments were assigned by aligning CDR3 sequences to IMGT reference sequences. Each retained sequence needed at least a six-nucleotide match to both a V gene segment and a J gene segment. Rearrangements were called productive when the CDR3 lacked stop codons and stayed in frame with V and J; all others were non-productive. CDR3 was defined by IMGT convention, running from the second conserved V-encoded cysteine to the conserved J-encoded phenylalanine. The earlier analysis of about 620 of the donors excluded sequences that lacked an unambiguous match to a single V gene segment. An earlier analysis of 500 to 600 of the donors classified V segments as functional when productive rearrangements were above 56.7% and as segregating when the standard deviation between donors was above 5%. A statistical classification framework was built to diagnose cytomegalovirus status from the catalog of TCR beta chain sequences. In a later analysis, TCR nucleotide sequences were compared against IMGT/GENE-DB human TR gene sequences so that V and J genes could be assigned. A later analysis assigned CDR3 sequences and most-parsimonious VDJ recombination scenarios with the TCRdist pipeline. In a later analysis, each TCR beta chain was defined by its CDR3 amino acid sequence together with its V-gene family, and reads without a unique V-gene family were excluded. As a way to deal with suspected cross-contamination and a sequencing artifact, a later analysis dropped more than 500 nucleotide sequences that were highly shared and had low generation probability. For each public chain, a later analysis derived a clonal expansion index from normalized ranks of inferred template counts within each repertoire. A later analysis computed generation probabilities with a VDJ recombination model fitted to out-of-frame rearrangements, and checked the results against IGoR. A later analysis scored TCR-TCR, TCR-HLA and TCR-CMV co-occurrence with hypergeometric tests, applying a repertoire-size bias correction to TCR pairs. False discovery rates were estimated in a later analysis by permuting HLA or CMV assignments 20 times. A later analysis grouped co-occurring TCRs with DBSCAN, adding TCRdist sequence similarity when clustering within HLA-allele-positive subsets. Repertoires with fewer than 30,000 or more than 120,000 public chains were left out of co-occurrence clustering, as were a handful of repertoires with anomalous nucleotide sharing. TCRdb retrieved this table from immuneACCESS and kept in-frame rearrangements only. Not all clones are present; in checked studies, unresolved V genes account for under half, and no reason is known for the remainder. V, J and clone size reflect that table, while D and trimming were determined from the DNA. Within this sample are 150,000 to 200,000 clones, with about 88% of them counted one time only. The top ten clonotypes cover 0.2% to 0.3% of the sample.

V loses 3 bases at its end and J loses 4 bases; junction bases beyond the gene matches: 5. The germline V gene specifies SQVTM as CDR1 and ANQGSEA as CDR2. The CDR3 runs 13 residues from the cysteine to the phenylalanine. The sequence is cut down to CDR3 DNA, 39 bases in frame from base 1. In total, more than 500 healthy bone marrow donors made up the cohort. Cohort members were all nominally healthy when sampled, although unrecorded immune exposures were likely present. The donor was CMV seronegative and was included in the group of approximately 350 seronegative cohort members. Every donor gave a peripheral blood sample, and the peripheral blood mononuclear cells from that sample were used for TCR beta sequencing. Genomic DNA was extracted from the blood cell samples with the Qiagen DNeasy Blood Extraction Kit.

The origin of this receptor is a girl under two years old in good health and CMV-seronegative. The chain is encoded by TRBV29-1 joined to TRBJ1-1; 7 central bases correspond to TRBD1. The material sequenced was PBMCs. The CDR3 amino acid sequence is: CSVETGLSTEAFF. The base sequence is TGCAGCGTTGAGACAGGGTTGAGCACTGAAGCTTTCTTT.